This TCR beta chain was documented in a study of neurological immune-mediated disorders. Healthy control participants comprised blood bank volunteers in Maryland, USA. Study-wide results and caveats: Among expanded clones, no CDR3 amino acid sequences were shared across subjects, a pattern suggesting private repertoires in all groups. Falling below healthy controls, multiple sclerosis showed the least TCR clonal expansion, while HTLV-1-associated myelopathy showed the most.

CDR3 length: 14 residues. Germline V gives CDR1 MNHEY, CDR2 SVGAGI. The cDNA came from 5'RACE, which used 10-nucleotide random UMIs. TCRdb recomputed calls from the 5' RACE reads with MiXCR, one row per CDR3 protein. This sample yields approximately 30,000 distinct CDR3 sequences, of which around 20% are seen a single time; 16% belongs to the top ten. This clonotype came up many times. The antigen remains unidentified. A much larger clone lies a single base off, so this may be a read error. Input material: PBMCs. The TCR was taken from a woman aged 55-75 years in good health. V is TRBV6-5 and J is TRBJ2-5; 9 bases line up with TRBD1. As DNA, the CDR3 is TGTGTCACAAACCAGGGGACAGGGCAAGAGACCCAGTACTTC. It specifies CVTNQGTGQETQYF.